The clone carrying this T cell receptor (beta chain) was seen more than once but under ten times. TCRdb re-called the RT-PCR reads with MiXCR, one entry per CDR3 protein. The table records about a million distinct CDR3 sequences, about a sixth of them present only once. Trimming shortened V by 7 bases and J by 0 bases, and 16 bases separated the two germline ends. This CDR3 has 16 amino acids. The entry originates in a study of patients and donors after allogeneic stem cell transplantation. The V gene is TRBV12-3 or TRBV12-4, the J gene TRBJ1-3, with D hard to call. The receptor comes from a human donor who was either an allogeneic HSCT recipient or a stem cell or donor lymphocyte infusion donor (not recorded which). It is not recorded whose cells these are; they may come from a transplant donor. What was sequenced was blood, either unsorted or a sorted T cell fraction (not recorded which). The CDR3 loop reads CASTPDRGTSGNTIYF. DNA of the CDR3: TGTGCCAGCACACCCGACCGGGGAACCTCTGGAAACACCATATATTTT.